A selection of T cell receptor beta chains follows, all from one sample in a study of CXCR3-negative and CXCR3-positive naive CD8 T cells. TCRdb reprocessed the 5' RACE reads; each CDR3 protein has one entry and no DNA is given. This sample's table has 46,000 or so distinct CDR3 sequences. Material: naive CXCR3- CD8+ T cells from blood. These receptors were obtained from a human donor in good health. Some clones in this sample may be carry-over from other donors' samples. Both conserved end residues are part of each CDR3.

V	length	J	CDR3
TRBV29-1	16	TRBJ2-7	CSVEGPPGQGAYEQYF
TRBV29-1	15	TRBJ2-7	CSVDSGSGPTYEQYF
TRBV2	17	TRBJ2-1	CASSEQGRALSYNEQFF
TRBV28	17	TRBJ2-5	CASGGDRKGQWEETQYF
TRBV25-1	14	TRBJ2-7	CASRGQGELYEQYF
TRBV14	15	TRBJ2-7	CASSPGTGITYEQYF
TRBV12-3/TRBV12-4	12	TRBJ1-4	CASSGGREKLFF
TRBV7-9	15	TRBJ1-4	CASIDWTGAAEKLFF
TRBV19	13	TRBJ2-5	CASSIDSQETQYF
TRBV20-1	14	TRBJ1-1	CSAATVDFGTEAFF
TRBV27	16	TRBJ2-1	CASSLGSSSSYNEQFF
TRBV10-3	17	TRBJ1-5	CAISELSAPGGNQPQHF
TRBV6-1	15	TRBJ2-3	CASSEERGGTDTQYF
TRBV24-1	14	TRBJ1-5	CATSTRGRFQPQHF
TRBV29-1	14	TRBJ2-1	CSVVRLARNNEQFF
TRBV6-4	13	TRBJ2-2	CASSEGDTGELFF
TRBV20-1	18	TRBJ2-1	CSARLLLGSRASYNEQFF
TRBV4-1	18	TRBJ2-3	CASSQDPPEREYTDTQYF
TRBV21-1	18	TRBJ1-1	CASSKRDRGQSRNTEAFF